This T cell receptor beta chain emerged from a study of tumor-infiltrating lymphocytes in localized non-small cell lung cancer. In the study overall: Patients included smokers and never-smokers with various histologies, some sampled after neoadjuvant chemotherapy. General observations from the study: Available tissue quantity limited TCR sequencing to a patient subset. TCRbeta sequencing showed higher T cell infiltration in tumors than uninvolved lung. Each assay used a separate piece of the same tissue.

Remarks on this clone: The antigen is not known.

Method: immunoSEQ multiplex PCR; TCRdb's copy keeps in-frame clones and lacks some. The data hold roughly 20,000 clones, with 80% observed a single time. Sequenced sample: lung tumor tissue. The TCR was taken from a human donor with non-small cell lung cancer.

CDR3 coding DNA: TGCGCCAGCAGCTTTAACGACCAAACCTACGAGCAGTACTTC. Amino acid sequence: CASSFNDQTYEQYF. The rearrangement joins TRBV5-1 to TRBJ2-7, with D hard to call. This CDR3 is built from 14 residues. Trimming pared 2 bases from V and 2 bases from J, leaving 11 bases between. The germline V gene has CDR1 SGHRS and CDR2 YFSETQ.